The 23 T cell receptor beta chains presented below share a single source sample, sequenced in a study of blood T cell repertoires in COVID-19. Method: immunoSEQ multiplex PCR; TCRdb's copy keeps in-frame clones and lacks some. Of approximately 260,000 clones in the sample, 75% to 95% were seen once. The sample taken for sequencing was PBMCs or T cells enriched from blood (not recorded which). The source of these receptors is a woman younger than 35 who had recovered from COVID-19.

The rearrangement joins TRBV3-1 (or the pseudogene TRBV3-2) to TRBJ2-5, with TRBD2 matching over 9 bases. V dropped 4 bases and J dropped 4; count of bases not matched to a gene: 4. CDR1 LGHDT and CDR2 YNNKEL come from the germline V gene (reference sequence). The CDR3 consists of 14 residues. CDR3 protein: CASSRGTSPETQYF. CDR3 DNA sequence: TGTGCCAGCAGCCGAGGGACTAGCCCAGAGACCCAGTACTTC.

This chain uses TRBV11-2 with TRBJ2-7; 7 nucleotides agree with TRBD2. Germline-derived CDR1 and CDR2 are SGHAT and FQNNGV. The V and J ends lost 5 bases and 9 bases, in that order; junction bases with no gene match: 13. The CDR3 covers 14 residues. CDR3 sequence (DNA): TGTGCCAGCAGCCCCACGGGGGGTATGTCCGGGCAGTACTTC. Protein: CASSPTGGMSGQYF.

The chain employs TRBV12-3 or TRBV12-4 and TRBJ1-3; D uncertain. The length of the CDR3 is 13 residues. The V end lost 6 bases, the J end lost 9 bases, and 15 bases lay between the germline ends. The CDR3: CASRQSSSGTIYF. In DNA form, the CDR3 reads TGTGCCAGCAGACAGTCGTCTTCTGGCACCATATATTTT.

CDR3 coding DNA: TGCAGCGTTGCAAGGACAGGGGCCGGGGAGGTGTTCTTC. Translating it yields CSVARTGAGEVFF. The rearrangement uses TRBV29-1 and TRBJ2-1; 9 nucleotides agree with TRBD1. J lost 15 bases, V lost 4 bases, and 13 bases had no gene match. Per the germline V gene, CDR1 is SQVTM and CDR2 is ANQGSEA. The CDR3 has 13 amino acids.

This clone was detected a few times. V is TRBV29-1 and J is TRBJ1-2; D gene uncertain. The CDR3 covers 12 residues. Per the germline V gene, CDR1 is SQVTM and CDR2 is ANQGSEA. V gave up 5 bases and J gave up 3 bases, with 10 bases separating them. This CDR3 reads CSVYGGDYGYTF. The CDR3, as DNA: TGCAGCGTTTATGGCGGGGACTATGGCTACACCTTC.

The CDR3 DNA sequence: TGTGCCAGCAGCCCCTCCCCAGGGGTGGGCGGCTACACCTTC. Protein product: CASSPSPGVGGYTF. This chain uses TRBV7-9 with TRBJ1-2; D is perhaps TRBD1 (6 bases). V shed 5 bases and J shed 8 bases, with 18 bases lying between them. This CDR3 is built from 14 residues. CDR1 and CDR2 from the germline V gene are SEHNR and FQNEAQ (reference sequence).

The J gene is TRBJ2-3, the V gene TRBV19; 7 nucleotides match TRBD1. There are 15 residues in the CDR3. J gave up 2 bases and V 6 bases, and 8 bases lay outside the gene matches. CDR1 LNHDA and CDR2 SQIVND come from the germline V gene (reference sequence). The CDR3 bases are TGTGCCAGTAGGCCGCAGGGGGAAATCACAGATACGCAGTATTTT. It translates to CASRPQGEITDTQYF.

Only a few counts were recorded for this clone. The rearrangement uses TRBV13 and TRBJ1-2; perhaps TRBD1 as D (6 bases). There are 15 residues in the CDR3. Per the germline V gene, CDR1 is PRHDT and CDR2 is FYEKMQ (reference sequence). The V end lost 0 bases, the J end lost 3 bases, and 11 bases lay between the germline ends. The CDR3 protein is CASSLGKGGYYGYTF. DNA of the CDR3: TGTGCCAGCAGCTTAGGCAAGGGGGGGTACTATGGCTACACCTTC.

The CDR3 DNA follows: TGTGCCACCAGTCCGAGCGGGGGGGGTTACGAGCAGTACTTC. It translates to CATSPSGGGYEQYF. The chain is built from TRBV24-1 and TRBJ2-7; 10 bases are a match to TRBD2. The CDR3 contains 14 residues. V trimming: 6 bases; J trimming: 4 bases; junction bases outside the gene matches: 5. Per the germline V gene, CDR1 is KGHDR and CDR2 is SFDVKD.

This rearrangement joins TRBV10-1 to TRBJ1-1; maybe TRBD1 (5 bases). This CDR3 is built from 13 residues. Germline V gene lookup returns CDR1 WNHNN and CDR2 SYGVQD (reference sequence). Trimming took off 3 bases at V and 7 bases at J, with 12 bases between the two ends. CDR3 DNA: TGCGCCAGCAGTGATCCAGGGCACCTTGAAGCTTTCTTT. It specifies CASSDPGHLEAFF.

The chain carries TRBV11-3 and TRBJ2-5; 8 bases line up with TRBD2. With V trimmed by 3 bases and J by 2 bases, 2 bases remained unmatched. This CDR3 spans 14 amino acids. Per germline, CDR1 SGHNT and CDR2 YENEEA. The CDR3 is CASSFTSGQETQYF. CDR3 DNA sequence: TGTGCCAGCAGCTTTACTAGCGGACAAGAGACCCAGTACTTC. Combining the CDR3 with reference TRBV11-3 and TRBJ2-5 gives the whole variable domain EAGVVQSPRYKIIEKKQPVAFWCNPISGHNTLYWYLQNLGQGPELLIRYENEEAVDDSQLPKDRFSAERLKGVDSTLKIQPAELGDSAVYLCASSFTSGQETQYFGPGTRLLVL.

The CDR3 region is CASSLGVSGGNTIYF. The CDR3 DNA reads TGCGCCAGCAGCTTAGGGGTTTCAGGTGGAAACACCATATATTTT. The V gene is TRBV5-1, the J gene TRBJ1-3; a weak D match, TRBD1 (5 bases). Germline V gene sequence: CDR1 SGHRS, CDR2 YFSETQ. The CDR3 totals 15 residues. V gave up 2 bases and J gave up 3 bases, with 12 bases separating them.

J is TRBJ1-4 and V is TRBV28; D is undetermined. The V end was cut by 4 bases, the J end by 2 bases, with 11 bases between. This CDR3 has 15 amino acids. Per the germline V gene, CDR1 is MDHEN and CDR2 is SYDVKM. The chain's CDR3 is CASSWSSTTNEKLFF. The CDR3 DNA follows: TGTGCCAGCAGTTGGAGCTCAACTACTAATGAAAAACTGTTTTTT.

V and J are TRBV18 and TRBJ1-4; TRBD1 is a possible D gene (5 bases). This CDR3 comprises 14 residues. Trimming removed 1 base at V and 7 bases at J, with 10 bases between. Germline CDR1 reads KGHSH; CDR2 reads LQKENI. CDR3 nucleotides: TGTGCCAGCTCACCACGCAGGGAGGGTGAAAAACTGTTTTTT. Translated, it gives CASSPRREGEKLFF.

This clone was picked up one time. The chain is built from TRBV15 and TRBJ2-3; a weak D match, TRBD2 (5 bases). Germline CDR1 and CDR2: LNHNV and YYDKDF (reference sequence). Trimming cost V 2 bases and J 2 bases, with 14 bases left between them. There are 16 residues in the CDR3. The CDR3 spells CATSRSLSATTDTQYF. The CDR3 DNA is TGTGCCACCAGCAGATCGCTTAGCGCGACCACAGATACGCAGTATTTT.

The chain couples TRBV7-2 to TRBJ2-3; D is unresolved. Germline V CDR1 and CDR2: SGHTA, FQGNSA. This CDR3 comprises 14 residues. V dropped 0 bases and J dropped 2 bases, with 6 bases sitting between them. CDR3 sequence: CASSLAVATDTQYF. The CDR3 region has the DNA TGTGCCAGCAGCTTAGCGGTGGCCACAGATACGCAGTATTTT.

The chain recombines TRBV28 with TRBJ1-1; 10 bases fit TRBD1. Germline V CDR1 and CDR2: MDHEN, SYDVKM. CDR3 length: 17 residues. Germline trimming cut 1 base from V and 4 bases from J; bases unmatched to any gene: 9. The CDR3 loop is CASSLSPGTGDFTEAFF. Written as DNA, the CDR3 is TGTGCCAGCAGTTTATCCCCTGGGACAGGGGATTTCACTGAAGCTTTCTTT.

This clone was counted once. A junction end diverges from the germline sequence, so it may reflect a read error. This sequence joins TRBV3-1 (or the pseudogene TRBV3-2) and TRBJ1-6, with 7 bases that match TRBD1. The CDR3 runs 12 residues. Germline lookup yields CDR1 LGHDT and CDR2 YNNKEL (reference sequence). The CDR3 sequence is CASSVQGLSLAF. CDR3 bases: TGTGCCAGCAGCGTACAGGGGCTAAGTCTCGCCTTT.

The CDR3 DNA follows: TGTGCCAGCAGCTCAGGGGATGGCTACACCTTC. Translated, it gives CASSSGDGYTF. V usage is TRBV7-9 and J usage is TRBJ1-2, with a weak D call TRBD1 (6 bases). V was pared by 4 bases and J by 6 bases, with 6 bases between. This CDR3 region has 11 residues. From germline, CDR1 is SEHNR and CDR2 FQNEAQ (reference sequence).

The chain uses TRBV6-1 and TRBJ1-2, with D maybe TRBD1 (6 bases). The V end was cut by 2 bases, the J end by 4 bases, with 17 bases between. CDR1 is MNHNS, CDR2 SASEGT, per germline. The length of the CDR3 is 16 residues. The CDR3 region is CASSEWGGQLGYGYTF. The CDR3 DNA reads TGTGCCAGCAGTGAATGGGGGGGGCAGCTAGGCTATGGCTACACCTTC.

The chain uses TRBV7-2 and TRBJ1-3, with no clear D. CDR3 length: 13 amino acids. Germline CDR1 is SGHTA and CDR2 is FQGNSA. V lost 5 bases, J lost 0 bases, and 5 bases lay in between. In DNA, the CDR3 is TGTGCCAGCAGCCTAACCTCTGGAAACACCATATATTTT. Translated, it gives CASSLTSGNTIYF.

V usage is TRBV6-5 and J usage is TRBJ2-1; tentative D call: TRBD2 (5 bases). The CDR3 sequence is 14 residues long. V was cut by 2 bases and J by 6 bases, with 11 bases left in between. Per germline, CDR1 MNHEY and CDR2 SVGAGI. The CDR3 bases are TGTGCCAGCAGTTACCGACTATCGGGCAATGAGCAGTTCTTC. Translation gives CASSYRLSGNEQFF.

The genes are TRBV21-1 and TRBJ2-2; the D call TRBD1 from the table was never checked on the DNA. TRBV21-1 is shown as a pseudogene. There are 17 residues in the CDR3. Written as DNA, the CDR3 is TGTGCCAGCAGCAAAGGCCTACGGAGGGGGCGAATCGGGGAGCTGTTTTTT. It translates to CASSKGLRRGRIGELFF.